Listed below are T cell receptor beta chains from one sample, sequenced in a study of somatic mutations in cytotoxic T cells in rheumatoid arthritis. This table comes from immunoSEQ multiplex PCR, and its TCRdb copy is limited to in-frame clones, with some not included. The sample includes roughly 20,000 clones, less than 90% of them seen just once. Sequences were obtained from CD8+ T cells sorted from blood. Receptors originate from a man aged 35 to 55 in good health. Each CDR3 is given with its conserved first and last residue. Fields, in order: J gene, V gene, D gene, CDR3 protein. D genes are given only for firm matches.

j_gene: TRBJ1-5; v_gene: TRBV7-8; d_gene: -; CDR3aa: CASSNTIRTPQGQPQHF
j_gene: TRBJ1-2; v_gene: TRBV6-1; d_gene: -; CDR3aa: CASRGGYGYTF
j_gene: TRBJ2-1; v_gene: TRBV30; d_gene: TRBD2; CDR3aa: CAWTAGGYNEQFF
j_gene: TRBJ1-5; v_gene: TRBV21-1; d_gene: -; CDR3aa: CASSIRQESLYQPQHF
j_gene: TRBJ1-1; v_gene: TRBV4-3; d_gene: -; CDR3aa: CASSQDTDSWGTEAFF
j_gene: TRBJ2-5; v_gene: TRBV27; d_gene: TRBD1; CDR3aa: CASSFGTGETQYF
j_gene: TRBJ2-7; v_gene: TRBV10-3; d_gene: -; CDR3aa: CAISATAYEQYF
j_gene: TRBJ1-2; v_gene: TRBV7-9; d_gene: -; CDR3aa: CASSLGSGNGYTF
j_gene: TRBJ2-7; v_gene: TRBV28; d_gene: TRBD1; CDR3aa: CASSYGTGSSYEQYF
j_gene: TRBJ2-3; v_gene: TRBV29-1; d_gene: TRBD2; CDR3aa: CSVEGASGSDQGGTDTQYF
j_gene: TRBJ2-7; v_gene: TRBV7-6; d_gene: -; CDR3aa: CASSPNLISSYEQYF